Below are 26 T cell receptor beta chains sequenced from a single sample in a study of follicular helper T cells after annual influenza vaccination (dated by TCRdb to about 2017). The library was prepared using the immunoSEQ multiplex PCR assay. As stored in TCRdb, this immuneACCESS dataset retains in-frame rearrangements with V and J assigned. A fraction of the clones does not appear; measured against another copy, unresolved V genes explain less than half of the discrepancy, and the remainder lacks a known reason. This sample has some 7,000 clones in its table, and less than 90% of those were observed once. The top ten clones comprise around 0.6% of the sample. What this sample's time point label stands for: 2015-2016 season, 7 days after influenza vaccination. The sample was CXCR5- memory CD4+ T cells sorted from blood, taken 7 days after influenza vaccination. Explained via the paper, the cell subset or site label denotes: CXCR5- memory CD4 T cells. These receptors were taken from an adult who received the influenza vaccine.

This clone was recorded a few times. The V call is TRBV10-2, the J call TRBJ2-7; 10 bases align to TRBD1. Per the germline V gene, CDR1 is WSHSY and CDR2 is SAAADI. V was clipped by 8 bases and J by 3 bases; unmatched bases: 4. This CDR3 has 13 amino acids. The CDR3, as DNA: TGCGCCAGCGGGACAGGGGTCATCTACGAGCAGTACTTC. Translating gives CASGTGVIYEQYF.

The chain links TRBV28 to TRBJ2-5; the D gene is possibly TRBD2 (5 bases). V shed 2 bases and J shed 10 bases, with 14 bases lying between them. Germline CDR1 and CDR2: MDHEN and SYDVKM. This CDR3 has 13 amino acids. The CDR3 nucleotides are TGTGCCAGCAGTTTAGGCCCCCACCGGGACCAGTACTTC. It yields the protein CASSLGPHRDQYF.

V usage is TRBV11-2 and J usage is TRBJ2-1, with 7 bases that match TRBD2. CDR1 and CDR2 (germline): SGHAT, FQNNGV. After removal of 0 bases from V and 15 bases from J, the junction contained 11 bases not matched to a gene. This CDR3 spans 14 amino acids. The CDR3 spells CASSLEGASGGPFF. In DNA, the CDR3 is TGTGCCAGCAGCTTAGAAGGGGCTAGCGGAGGGCCGTTCTTC.

The genes are TRBV5-1 and TRBJ1-4; D call uncertain. V lost 0 bases, J lost 5 bases, and 8 bases lay in between. There are 14 residues in the CDR3. Germline CDR1 SGHRS, CDR2 YFSETQ. In nucleotides, the CDR3 is TGCGCCAGCAGCTTGGCAGGCTACAATGAAAAACTGTTTTTT. Its translation: CASSLAGYNEKLFF.

The chain combines TRBV6-6 with TRBJ2-1; TRBD1 might be the D (5 bases). V was shortened by 2 bases and J by 8 bases, with 10 bases between the two germline ends. The CDR3 sequence is 13 residues long. CDR1 and CDR2 from the germline V gene are MNHNY and SVGAGI (reference sequence). In DNA form, the CDR3 reads TGTGCCAGCAGTTACGGGGCGCTATATGAGCAGTTCTTC. Translating it yields CASSYGALYEQFF.

The chain combines TRBV20-1 with TRBJ1-1; TRBD1 might be the D (6 bases). This CDR3 has 11 amino acids. V lost 5 bases and J lost 5, with 9 bases in between. The germline gives CDR1 DFQATT, CDR2 SNEGSKA (reference sequence). This CDR3 reads CSAHRVTEAFF. Written as DNA, the CDR3 is TGCAGTGCTCACAGGGTAACTGAAGCTTTCTTT.

The chain links TRBV7-2 to TRBJ2-6, with D perhaps TRBD1 or TRBD2 (5 bases each). Germline CDR1 and CDR2: SGHTA and FQGNSA. Trimming pared 1 base from V and 4 bases from J, leaving 14 bases between. This CDR3 comprises 17 residues. The CDR3 bases are TGTGCCAGCAGCTTAGTACCCGGGACCTCGGGGGCCAACGTCCTGACTTTC. It yields the protein CASSLVPGTSGANVLTF.

The chain joins TRBV19 to TRBJ2-1, with 7 bases aligning to TRBD2. In germline, CDR1 is LNHDA, CDR2 SQIVND (reference sequence). The CDR3 runs 14 residues. Germline trimming cut 7 bases from V and 0 bases from J; bases unmatched to any gene: 3. The CDR3 sequence: CASNPGGSYNEQFF. CDR3 sequence (DNA): TGTGCCAGTAACCCGGGAGGCTCCTACAATGAGCAGTTCTTC.

This clone came up a few times. The genes are TRBV7-9 and TRBJ1-6; D unclear. Between the trimmed V and J ends, which lost 1 base and 0 bases, there was a span of 16 bases. The CDR3 is 19 residues long. CDR1 SEHNR and CDR2 FQNEAQ come from the germline V gene (reference sequence). The DNA of the CDR3 is TGTGCCAGCAGCTTAGGTTCGGGCCGATCAAGCTCCTATAATTCACCCCTCCACTTT. It yields the protein CASSLGSGRSSSYNSPLHF. The whole variable domain, filled in from reference TRBV7-9 and TRBJ1-6, reads DTGVSQNPRHKITKRGQNVTFRCDPISEHNRLYWYRQTLGQGPEFLTYFQNEAQLEKSRLLSDRFSAERPKGSFSTLEIQRTEQGDSAMYLCASSLGSGRSSSYNSPLHFGNGTRLTVT.

This clone was detected a few times. V gene TRBV6-1 combines with J gene TRBJ1-2; D might be TRBD1 (6 bases). With 4 bases removed from V and 4 bases from J, the gap between germline ends came to 13 bases. The germline V gene has CDR1 MNHNS and CDR2 SASEGT. The CDR3 covers 14 residues. Here the CDR3 reads CASSATRGSYGYTF. CDR3 nucleotide sequence: TGTGCCAGCAGTGCCACCAGGGGAAGCTATGGCTACACCTTC.

CDR3 protein: CASRHRVFTDTQYF. CDR3 coding DNA: TGTGCCAGTAGGCACAGGGTTTTTACAGATACGCAGTATTTT. The chain carries TRBV19 and TRBJ2-3, with TRBD1 as a possible D gene (6 bases). V was pared by 6 bases and J by 3 bases, with 13 bases between. There are 14 residues in the CDR3. CDR1 and CDR2 (germline): LNHDA, SQIVND (reference sequence).

The V gene is TRBV14, the J gene TRBJ2-7, with D uncertain. The CDR3 sequence is 11 residues long. Germline lookup yields CDR1 SGHDN and CDR2 FVKESK. With 1 base removed from V and 4 bases from J, the gap between germline ends came to 2 bases. CDR3: CASSQGYEQYF. In DNA, the CDR3 is TGTGCCAGCAGCCAAGGATACGAGCAGTACTTC.

Worth noting for this clone: One junction end disagrees with the germline gene, perhaps due to a read error. The CDR3 nucleotides read TGTGCCAGCCGGGCAGCGCCTAAGGAAAAACTGTTTTTT. It codes for CASRAAPKEKLFF. The chain carries TRBV28 and TRBJ1-4; the D is unclear. The CDR3 contains 13 residues. CDR1 is MDHEN, CDR2 SYDVKM, per germline.

V is TRBV4-2 and J is TRBJ1-3, with D maybe TRBD1 (6 bases). The CDR3 has 15 amino acids. Between the trimmed V and J ends, which lost 0 bases and 5 bases, there was a span of 11 bases. The germline gives CDR1 LGHNA, CDR2 YNFKEQ. CDR3 bases: TGTGCCAGCAGCCAAGATGGGCAGGGGCGAAACACCATATATTTT. It encodes CASSQDGQGRNTIYF.

V usage is TRBV7-2 and J usage is TRBJ2-7, with a possible D match to TRBD2 (7 bases). Germline loops: CDR1 SGHTA, CDR2 FQGNSA. The CDR3 is 15 amino acids. V was cut by 4 bases and J by 5 bases, with 18 bases left in between. In DNA form, the CDR3 reads TGTGCCAGCAGCTCCCTCGGCGGGGGCAACAACGAGCAGTACTTC. Protein product: CASSSLGGGNNEQYF.

The chain links TRBV4-1 to TRBJ2-5; D uncertain. Germline CDR1 and CDR2: MGHRA and YSYEKL. The V and J ends lost 1 base and 3 bases respectively, with 9 bases between them. The CDR3 totals 14 residues. CDR3 sequence: CASSQGFREETQYF. DNA of the CDR3: TGCGCCAGCAGCCAAGGATTTCGGGAAGAGACCCAGTACTTC.

The V and J genes are TRBV19 and TRBJ2-5, with 8 positions matching TRBD1. This CDR3 region has 15 residues. The V gene end was trimmed by 5 bases and the J gene end by 0 bases; junction bases not matched to a gene: 5. In germline, CDR1 is LNHDA, CDR2 SQIVND (reference sequence). The CDR3 sequence: CASSSGQGYQETQYF. The CDR3 region has the DNA TGTGCCAGTAGTTCAGGACAGGGCTACCAAGAGACCCAGTACTTC.

The J gene is TRBJ1-3, the V gene TRBV9, with TRBD1 matching over 10 bases. V shed 2 bases and J 0 bases; nucleotides not matched to a gene: 11. The CDR3 loop spans 19 amino acids. CDR1 SGDLS and CDR2 YYNGEE come from the germline V gene. Here the CDR3 DNA reads TGTGCCAGCAGCGTCGGGACAGGGGATCGGCTGGGCTCTGGAAACACCATATATTTT. Amino acids: CASSVGTGDRLGSGNTIYF. The full variable domain, in which reference TRBV9 and TRBJ1-3 provide the parts outside the CDR3, is DSGVTQTPKHLITATGQRVTLRCSPRSGDLSVYWYQQSLDQGLQFLIQYYNGEERAKGNILERFSAQQFPDLHSELNLSSLELGDSALYFCASSVGTGDRLGSGNTIYFGEGSWLTVV.

The CDR3 is CAWSPRARTEAFF. For the CDR3, the DNA is TGTGCCTGGAGTCCCAGGGCGAGGACTGAAGCTTTCTTT. The chain employs TRBV30 and TRBJ1-1; a weak D match, TRBD1 (5 bases). From germline, CDR1 is GTSNPN and CDR2 SVGIG (reference sequence). Trimming stripped 2 bases from V and 5 bases from J, with 12 bases between. The CDR3 runs to 13 residues.

This clone was seen more than once but under ten times. The chain couples TRBV6-1 to TRBJ2-7, with D unclear. CDR1 is MNHNS, CDR2 SASEGT, per germline. The germline V and J ends were trimmed by 5 bases and 4 bases, with 3 bases remaining between them. This CDR3 spans 10 amino acids. The CDR3: CASSLYEQYF. The CDR3 region has the DNA TGTGCCAGCAGTCTATACGAGCAGTACTTC.

The chain has TRBV5-1 and TRBJ1-4; D remains unclear. CDR3 length: 14 amino acids. Trimming left V 4 bases short and J 1 base short, with 8 bases between. In germline, CDR1 is SGHRS, CDR2 YFSETQ. The CDR3 DNA reads TGCGCCAGCAGCCTGGACGAAACTAATGAAAAACTGTTTTTT. It specifies CASSLDETNEKLFF.

The V and J genes are TRBV11-2 and TRBJ2-7, with unresolved D. V lost 3 bases and J 3 bases, leaving 6 bases between the germline ends. CDR1 is SGHAT, CDR2 FQNNGV, per germline. The CDR3 is made up of 12 amino acids. CDR3 sequence reads: CASSLDYYEQYF. CDR3 DNA sequence: TGTGCCAGCAGCTTGGATTACTACGAGCAGTACTTC. Drawing the rest from reference TRBV11-2 and TRBJ2-7, the complete variable domain is EAGVAQSPRYKIIEKRQSVAFWCNPISGHATLYWYQQILGQGPKLLIQFQNNGVVDDSQLPKDRFSAERLKGVDSTLKIQPAKLEDSAVYLCASSLDYYEQYFGPGTRLTVT.

The chain couples TRBV25-1 to TRBJ1-1, with 10 bases aligning to TRBD1. In germline, CDR1 is MGHDK, CDR2 SYGVNS. The V segment lost 2 bases and the J segment 6 bases; nucleotides outside the gene matches: 6. The CDR3 has 15 residues. The CDR3 loop is CASSESAGQGAEAFF. In DNA form, the CDR3 reads TGTGCCAGCAGTGAAAGTGCAGGACAGGGGGCTGAAGCTTTCTTT.

CDR3 DNA sequence: TGTGCCAGCAGCTTAGTGGGACTAGCGGGGGATGAGCAGTTCTTC. Translated: CASSLVGLAGDEQFF. The chain combines TRBV7-6 with TRBJ2-1; 14 nucleotides match TRBD2. The CDR3 has 15 amino acids. V trimming: 1 base; J trimming: 8 bases; junction bases outside the gene matches: 1. Per the germline V gene, CDR1 is SGHVS and CDR2 is FNYEAQ.

The chain couples TRBV7-3 to TRBJ2-3; D not resolved. Germline V lookup: CDR1 SGHTA, CDR2 FQGTGA. There are 14 residues in the CDR3. V shed 5 bases and J shed 4 bases, with 13 bases lying between them. The DNA of the CDR3 is TGTGCCAGCAGCCCTGACCGCGGAGCAGATACGCAGTATTTT. This encodes CASSPDRGADTQYF.

The chain has TRBV19 and TRBJ1-6; 9 bases are a match to TRBD1. The CDR3 extends over 16 amino acids. Germline CDR1 reads LNHDA; CDR2 reads SQIVND (reference sequence). V was pared by 7 bases and J by 3 bases, with 7 bases of the junction left unmatched. For the CDR3, the DNA is TGTGCCAGTAATTCTCCGGGACAGGGCTATAATTCACCCCTCCACTTT. This gives the protein CASNSPGQGYNSPLHF.